This is a list of T cell receptor beta chains from one sample in a study of blood T cell repertoires in COVID-19. Here immunoSEQ multiplex PCR was the method, and the copy in TCRdb shows in-frame clones only, minus some. This sample has about 300,000 clones, with approximately 90% found just once. Sequenced input: PBMCs or T cells enriched from blood (not recorded which). The source of these receptors is a woman aged 25 to 45 who had recovered from COVID-19. The CDR3 runs from the conserved cysteine through the conserved F or W. The D gene is left open where the match is weak. The size field is filled for only some rows; it gives once, few, many or a size class.

size | J | length | V | D | DNA | CDR3
- | TRBJ2-5 | 13 | TRBV5-4 | - | TGTGCCAGCAGCTTGGAAGGGGTCGAGACCCAGTACTTC | CASSLEGVETQYF
few | TRBJ2-3 | 17 | TRBV7-2 | TRBD2 | TGTGCCAGCAGCCCGCGACTAGCGGGAGGGAGCACAGATACGCAGTATTTT | CASSPRLAGGSTDTQYF
- | TRBJ2-5 | 16 | TRBV5-1 | - | TGCGCCAGCAGCTTGGGGGCTCGGGAGAGACAAGAGACCCAGTACTTC | CASSLGARERQETQYF
- | TRBJ1-4 | 15 | TRBV7-2 | - | TGTGCCAGCAGCTTAGGGGGCGGGAGGAATGAAAAACTGTTTTTT | CASSLGGGRNEKLFF
- | TRBJ2-2 | 12 | TRBV28 | - | TGTGCCAGCCAGGGGACCACCGGGGAGCTGTTTTTT | CASQGTTGELFF
- | TRBJ1-4 | 15 | TRBV14 | - | TGTGCCAGCAGCCAAGAGCAGGCAACTAATGAAAAACTGTTTTTT | CASSQEQATNEKLFF
- | TRBJ1-5 | 15 | TRBV7-2 | - | TGTGCCAGCAGCTTTGACAATTTTAGCAATCAGCCCCAGCATTTT | CASSFDNFSNQPQHF
- | TRBJ2-3 | 15 | TRBV7-2 | TRBD1 | TGTGCCAGCAGCCAGGACAGGATTAGCACAGATACGCAGTATTTT | CASSQDRISTDTQYF
- | TRBJ2-3 | 15 | TRBV7-8 | TRBD2 | TGTGCCAGCAGCTGGGGACTAGCGGGAGTGAATACGCAGTATTTT | CASSWGLAGVNTQYF
- | TRBJ2-2 | 13 | TRBV2 | - | TGTGCCAGCAGTAAGTCAGGATCCGGGGAGCTGTTTTTT | CASSKSGSGELFF
- | TRBJ1-4 | 13 | TRBV28 | TRBD1 | TGTGCCAGCACAGGGGGCGAGGGTGAAAAACTGTTTTTT | CASTGGEGEKLFF
- | TRBJ2-1 | 13 | TRBV2 | TRBD2 | TGTGCCAACCTGGGACTAGCGATAAATGAGCAGTTCTTC | CANLGLAINEQFF
- | TRBJ1-1 | 13 | TRBV7-2 | - | TGTGCCAGCAGCGCAGGGCGTCTAACTGAAGCTTTCTTT | CASSAGRLTEAFF
- | TRBJ1-4 | 14 | TRBV6-5 | TRBD1 | TGTGCCAGTAGACCACAGGGGGCTAATGAAAAACTGTTTTTT | CASRPQGANEKLFF
- | TRBJ2-1 | 12 | TRBV30 | - | TGTGCCTGGAGTGTCGACAGCAATGAGCAGTTCTTC | CAWSVDSNEQFF
- | TRBJ2-7 | 16 | TRBV4-2 | TRBD1 | TGTGCCAGCAGCCAAGTCCCGACAGGGCCGGGGTACGAGCAGTACTTC | CASSQVPTGPGYEQYF
- | TRBJ2-1 | 15 | TRBV3-1/TRBV3-2 | TRBD2 | TGTGCCAGCAGCCATTTTCCTAGCGGGGACCATGAGCAGTTCTTC | CASSHFPSGDHEQFF
- | TRBJ2-7 | 16 | TRBV5-1 | TRBD1 | TGCGCCAGCAGCTTAACCGGGACAGGGGGCATCGACGAGCAGTACTTC | CASSLTGTGGIDEQYF
- | TRBJ2-7 | 13 | TRBV15 | - | TGTGCCACCAGCAGGTCTCACAGCTACGAGCAGTACTTC | CATSRSHSYEQYF